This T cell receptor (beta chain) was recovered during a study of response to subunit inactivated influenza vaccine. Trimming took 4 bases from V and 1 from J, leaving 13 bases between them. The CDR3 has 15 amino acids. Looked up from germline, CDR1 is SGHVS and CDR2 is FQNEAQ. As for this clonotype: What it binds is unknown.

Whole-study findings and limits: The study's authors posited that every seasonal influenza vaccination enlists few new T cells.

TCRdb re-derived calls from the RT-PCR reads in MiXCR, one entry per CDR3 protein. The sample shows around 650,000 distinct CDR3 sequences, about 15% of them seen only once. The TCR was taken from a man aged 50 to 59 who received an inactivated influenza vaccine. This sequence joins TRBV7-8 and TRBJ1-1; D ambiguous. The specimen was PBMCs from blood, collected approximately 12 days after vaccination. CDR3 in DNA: TGTGCCAGCAGCTCTTATCTTCAGGAGAACACTGAAGCTTTCTTT. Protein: CASSSYLQENTEAFF.